The 5 T cell receptor beta chains reported below all come from one sample, sequenced in a study of cytomegalovirus exposure and HLA in healthy donors. TCRdb keeps only in-frame clones here, not all; method: immunoSEQ multiplex PCR. The sample has under 350,000 clones; approximately 86% are singletons. The sample was PBMCs. The receptors were sampled from a woman aged 18 to 35 in good health and CMV-seronegative.

The chain recombines TRBV28 with TRBJ2-7; the D is unclear. The CDR3 is 12 residues long. Germline CDR1 reads MDHEN; CDR2 reads SYDVKM. Trimming took 2 bases from V and 5 from J, leaving 7 bases between them. CDR3 coding DNA: TGTGCCAGCAGTTTAAGGAGTAACGAGCAGTACTTC. Translating gives CASSLRSNEQYF.

The genes are TRBV30 and TRBJ1-2, with D possibly being TRBD1 (5 bases). The germline V and J ends were trimmed by 1 base and 2 bases, with 5 bases remaining between them. This CDR3 is 12 amino acids long. From germline, CDR1 is GTSNPN and CDR2 SVGIG (reference sequence). CDR3 sequence: CAWSGQNYGYTF. DNA for the CDR3: TGTGCCTGGAGTGGACAGAACTATGGCTACACCTTC. Supplemented by reference TRBV30 and TRBJ1-2, the full variable domain reads SQTIHQWPATLVQPVGSPLSLECTVEGTSNPNLYWYRQAAGRGLQLLFYSVGIGQISSEVPQNLSASRPQDRQFILSSKKLLLSDSGFYLCAWSGQNYGYTFGSGTRLTVV.

This rearrangement joins TRBV21-1 to TRBJ2-7; the listed D gene, TRBD2, was not tested against the DNA. TRBV21-1 is reported as a pseudogene. CDR3 length equals 18 residues. CDR3 coding DNA: TGTGCCAGCAGCCCCCCCCGAAGCGAGCGCCCCACATTCTACGAGCAGTACTTC. Amino acid sequence: CASSPPRSERPTFYEQYF.

The V gene is TRBV13, the J gene TRBJ1-2, with D possibly TRBD1 on 6 matching bases. The germline V gene encodes CDR1 PRHDT and CDR2 FYEKMQ (reference sequence). This CDR3 has 15 amino acids. Trimming shortened V by 0 bases and J by 2 bases, and 10 bases separated the two germline ends. The CDR3 region is CASSLGGASNYGYTF. DNA of the CDR3: TGTGCCAGCAGCTTAGGGGGGGCTTCGAACTATGGCTACACCTTC.

This clone was picked up one time. The chain has TRBV6-6 and TRBJ2-7; D not certain. Trimming left V 0 bases short and J 4 bases short, with 7 bases between. Germline CDR1 reads MNHNY; CDR2 reads SVGAGI (reference sequence). The CDR3 consists of 13 residues. The CDR3 DNA reads TGTGCCAGCAGTTACTCGTCCCTTTACGAGCAGTACTTC. Translated, it gives CASSYSSLYEQYF.